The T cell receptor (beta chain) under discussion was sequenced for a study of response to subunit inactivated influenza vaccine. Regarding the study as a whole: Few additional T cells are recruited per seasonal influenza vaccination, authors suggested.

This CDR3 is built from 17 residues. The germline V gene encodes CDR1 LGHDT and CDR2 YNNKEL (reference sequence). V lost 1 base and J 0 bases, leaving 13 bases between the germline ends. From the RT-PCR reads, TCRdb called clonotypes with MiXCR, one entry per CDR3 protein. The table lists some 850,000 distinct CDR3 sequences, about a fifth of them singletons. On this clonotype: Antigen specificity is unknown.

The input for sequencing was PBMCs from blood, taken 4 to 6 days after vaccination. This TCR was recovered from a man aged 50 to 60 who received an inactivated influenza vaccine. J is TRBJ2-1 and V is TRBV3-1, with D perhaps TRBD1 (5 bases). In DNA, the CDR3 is TGTGCCAGCAGCCAAGGCAGGGCATGGAGCTCCTACAATGAGCAGTTCTTC. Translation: CASSQGRAWSSYNEQFF.